This T cell receptor beta chain is drawn from a study of identical twins. One entry per CDR3 protein results from TCRdb running MiXCR on the 5' RACE reads. The table lists roughly 200,000 distinct CDR3 sequences, 7.5% of them singletons, with about 1.9% in the top ten. CDR3 length: 12 amino acids. From germline, CDR1 is MNHEY and CDR2 SVGAGI. With V trimmed by 6 bases and J by 6 bases, 5 bases remained unmatched. The table lists this clonotype with many counts. The sample was also reused in another study, on yellow fever vaccine responses in identical twins.

V usage is TRBV6-5 and J usage is TRBJ2-7; 7 bases agree with TRBD1. The specimen sequenced was memory (CD45RO+) T cells sorted from blood. This receptor was taken from a woman under 30 in good health. The CDR3 spells CASRQGMAEQYF. The CDR3 bases are TGTGCCAGCAGACAGGGGATGGCCGAGCAGTACTTC.